This T cell receptor (beta chain) was observed in a study of blood T cell repertoires in COVID-19. Clones were read by immunoSEQ multiplex PCR, and TCRdb kept only the in-frame ones, dropping some. Found here are some 41,000 clones, around 87% of them singletons; the top ten hold around 9.1%. V dropped 8 bases and J dropped 3; count of bases not matched to a gene: 11. The CDR3 is 17 residues long. In germline, CDR1 is MDHEN, CDR2 SYDVKM. The receptor was derived from a woman over 75 with active COVID-19. The V and J genes are TRBV28 and TRBJ2-3; TRBD2 aligns across 13 bases. The specimen was peripheral blood. For the CDR3, the DNA is TGTGCCAGCCCCCCTGGGACTAGCGGGGTTGTGACAGATACGCAGTATTTT. Amino acid sequence: CASPPGTSGVVTDTQYF.